This TCR beta chain was recovered during a study of blood T cells in healthy people across ages. Study-level background: Template switching recovered approximately one barcoded beta molecule for every two T cells.

CDR1 and CDR2 from the germline V gene are MDHEN and SYDVKM. The CDR3 extends over 15 amino acids. The V end was cut by 7 bases, the J end by 1 base, with 16 bases between. A second 7 to 11 cycle PCR used barcoded and J-beta primers. A tag from a template-switch adaptor with 12 random nucleotides marked each cDNA molecule. TCRdb re-called the 5' RACE reads with MiXCR, one entry per CDR3 protein. Of about 580,000 distinct CDR3 sequences listed, around half are singletons. In regard to this clonotype: What it binds is not known.

Study results and caveats: A greater number of naive CD4+ cells and higher diversity distinguished long-lived donors from aged donors. Per-million-T-cell TCR beta diversity fell roughly linearly with age.

The sequenced sample consisted of blood. This receptor was obtained from an elderly man in good health. The gene calls are TRBV28 and TRBJ2-5; D possibly corresponds to TRBD2 (5 bases). The CDR3 sequence: CASINGGPFQETQYF. CDR3 DNA sequence: TGTGCCAGCATTAATGGAGGACCCTTCCAAGAGACCCAGTACTTC. The full variable domain, in which reference TRBV28 and TRBJ2-5 provide the parts outside the CDR3, is DVKVTQSSRYLVKRTGEKVFLECVQDMDHENMFWYRQDPGLGLRLIYFSYDVKMKEKGDIPEGYSVSREKKERFSLILESASTNQTSMYLCASINGGPFQETQYFGPGTRLLVL.